These T cell receptor beta chains were read from a single sample in a study of OX40 agonist ivuxolimab in advanced cancers. Here immunoSEQ multiplex PCR was the method, and the copy in TCRdb shows in-frame clones only, minus some. The repertoire holds about 19,000 clones, with 83% as singletons. This sample comprised CD4+ or CD8+ T cells sorted from blood, obtained in a trial of the OX40 agonist ivuxolimab. The receptors come from an adult with an advanced solid tumor such as melanoma, head and neck, liver or kidney cancer. The CDR3 runs from the conserved cysteine through the conserved F or W. D genes are given only for firm matches. Not all rows give a size; the values are once, few, many and, for expanded clones, a class.

size,V,length,D,J,CDR3,DNA
NA,TRBV9,13,NA,TRBJ1-1,CASSVGSTAEAFF,TGTGCCAGCAGCGTAGGGTCCACAGCTGAAGCTTTCTTT
NA,TRBV7-9,17,NA,TRBJ1-3,CASSHHLWQASGNTIYF,TGTGCCAGCAGCCACCACCTTTGGCAGGCCTCTGGAAACACCATATATTTT
NA,TRBV11-2,16,NA,TRBJ2-4,CASSLALGEAKNIQYF,TGTGCCAGCAGCTTAGCGTTGGGGGAAGCCAAAAACATTCAGTACTTC
NA,TRBV28,14,TRBD1,TRBJ1-3,CAGRGRGHGNTIYF,TGTGCCGGCCGGGGCAGGGGGCACGGAAACACCATATATTTT
few,TRBV6-5,16,TRBD2,TRBJ2-2,CASSYSLGGGIGELFF,TGTGCCAGCAGTTACTCTCTCGGGGGGGGCATCGGGGAGCTGTTTTTT
NA,TRBV5-1,13,NA,TRBJ1-1,CASSLTEYTEAFF,TGCGCCAGCAGCTTGACGGAGTACACTGAAGCTTTCTTT
NA,TRBV19,11,NA,TRBJ1-1,CASTEGGEAFF,TGTGCCAGTACCGAGGGGGGTGAAGCTTTCTTT
NA,TRBV19,14,TRBD1,TRBJ2-5,CASRGTGNQETQYF,TGTGCCAGTCGCGGGACAGGTAATCAAGAGACCCAGTACTTC
NA,TRBV9,14,NA,TRBJ2-7,CASSPGPRMEEQYF,TGTGCCAGCAGCCCTGGCCCGAGGATGGAAGAGCAGTACTTC
NA,TRBV2,15,TRBD1,TRBJ2-3,CASRGRQGRIDTQYF,TGTGCCAGCAGGGGCCGACAGGGGAGGATAGATACGCAGTATTTT
once,TRBV4-1,14,TRBD1,TRBJ2-5,CASSLGTGQETQYF,TGCGCCAGCAGCCTCGGGACAGGCCAAGAGACCCAGTACTTC
NA,TRBV10-3,11,NA,TRBJ2-2,CAIGRTGELFF,TGTGCCATAGGTCGAACCGGGGAGCTGTTTTTT
NA,TRBV14,17,NA,TRBJ2-3,CASSQEGGDTYTDTQYF,TGTGCCAGCAGCCAAGAAGGGGGGGACACATACACAGATACGCAGTATTTT
NA,TRBV4-3,15,TRBD1,TRBJ2-7,CASSPVDRGQVEQYF,TGCGCCAGCAGCCCCGTCGACAGGGGGCAGGTCGAGCAGTACTTC
NA,TRBV9,11,NA,TRBJ2-1,CASSLTTEQFF,TGTGCCAGCAGCCTCACTACTGAGCAGTTCTTC
NA,TRBV5-6,16,NA,TRBJ2-1,CASSFGVQAWDDEQFF,TGTGCCAGCAGCTTCGGGGTCCAAGCTTGGGACGATGAGCAGTTCTTC
NA,TRBV4-1,15,NA,TRBJ1-2,CASSQDPGANYGYTF,TGCGCCAGCAGCCAAGATCCGGGGGCCAACTATGGCTACACCTTC
NA,TRBV15,15,TRBD2,TRBJ2-7,CATSGGGGPRYEQYF,TGTGCCACCAGCGGGGGCGGGGGGCCGAGATACGAGCAGTACTTC
NA,TRBV6-5,15,NA,TRBJ1-2,CASSYNRVGSYGYTF,TGTGCCAGCAGTTACAACAGGGTTGGAAGCTATGGCTACACCTTC
NA,TRBV23-1,18,NA,TRBJ1-2,CASTQGSGSGLSNYGYTF,TGCGCCAGCACCCAGGGGTCAGGGAGTGGGTTGTCTAACTATGGCTACACCTTC
NA,TRBV7-3,16,TRBD2,TRBJ2-3,CASSARLAGAPPTQYF,TGTGCCAGCAGTGCTCGACTAGCGGGGGCCCCCCCGACGCAGTATTTT
NA,TRBV6-5,15,TRBD1,TRBJ1-4,CASSLTGGINEKLFF,TGTGCCAGCAGCCTGACAGGGGGCATTAATGAAAAACTGTTTTTT
NA,TRBV9,14,TRBD1,TRBJ1-2,CASSVTTGVYGYTF,TGTGCCAGCAGCGTGACGACAGGGGTCTATGGCTACACCTTC
NA,TRBV28,18,TRBD1,TRBJ1-2,CASSMQRASGGPSYGYTF,TGTGCCAGCAGTATGCAGCGGGCCTCAGGGGGTCCTTCCTATGGCTACACCTTC
once,TRBV4-1,13,NA,TRBJ1-1,CASSQLNGAEAFF,TGCGCCAGCAGCCAATTAAACGGGGCTGAAGCTTTCTTT
NA,TRBV7-9,14,TRBD1,TRBJ1-5,CASSPGQGYQPQHF,TGTGCCAGCAGCCCGGGACAGGGGTATCAGCCCCAGCATTTT
NA,TRBV7-9,14,NA,TRBJ2-7,CASSLRGGLYEQYF,TGTGCCAGCAGCCTAAGAGGGGGGCTCTACGAGCAGTACTTC
NA,TRBV7-9,11,NA,TRBJ1-4,CASSLLEKLFF,TGTGCCAGCAGCTTATTGGAAAAACTGTTTTTT
NA,TRBV2,16,NA,TRBJ1-3,CASSDAGAHWGNTIYF,TGTGCCAGCAGTGACGCCGGGGCCCACTGGGGCAACACCATATATTTT
NA,TRBV19,14,TRBD1,TRBJ2-1,CASSIDRGDNEQFF,TGTGCCAGTAGTATTGACAGGGGGGACAATGAGCAGTTCTTC
NA,TRBV27,15,NA,TRBJ2-7,CASSLATGRTYEQYF,TGTGCCAGCAGTTTAGCTACAGGCAGGACCTACGAGCAGTACTTC
NA,TRBV9,15,NA,TRBJ2-3,CASSVVRGGNDTQYF,TGTGCCAGCAGCGTAGTGAGGGGTGGTAATGATACGCAGTATTTT
NA,TRBV27,15,NA,TRBJ2-7,CASSPEPNSPHEQYF,TGTGCCAGCAGTCCCGAACCCAATAGTCCCCACGAGCAGTACTTC
NA,TRBV5-1,15,NA,TRBJ2-3,CASSLTTSPTDTQYF,TGCGCCAGCAGCTTGACTACTTCACCCACAGATACGCAGTATTTT
once,TRBV5-7,14,NA,TRBJ2-2,CASSGVTTTGELFF,TGTGCCAGCAGTGGTGTGACAACTACCGGGGAGCTGTTTTTT
NA,TRBV30,14,TRBD1,TRBJ1-1,CAWSVGTGYTEAFF,TGTGCCTGGAGCGTGGGGACAGGGTACACTGAAGCTTTCTTT
NA,TRBV19,14,TRBD1,TRBJ1-1,CASSFGQGSSEAFF,TGTGCCAGTAGTTTTGGACAGGGTTCCTCTGAAGCTTTCTTT
once,TRBV6-6,15,NA,TRBJ2-3,CASSSTVSFPDTQYF,TGTGCCAGCAGTTCGACAGTATCGTTTCCAGATACGCAGTATTTT
NA,TRBV27,16,TRBD2,TRBJ2-7,CASSLWGGGHSYEQYF,TGTGCCAGCAGTTTATGGGGCGGGGGGCACTCCTACGAGCAGTACTTC
NA,TRBV11-3,15,NA,TRBJ2-7,CASSFDRTGLDEQYF,TGTGCCAGCAGCTTCGATCGAACAGGGCTGGACGAGCAGTACTTC
NA,TRBV6-1,12,NA,TRBJ1-1,CASNPSRAEAFF,TGTGCCAGCAACCCGTCACGCGCTGAAGCTTTCTTT
NA,TRBV5-1,14,NA,TRBJ2-7,CASSLVRAGGEQYF,TGCGCCAGCAGCTTGGTTCGGGCGGGTGGCGAGCAGTACTTC
NA,TRBV19,14,NA,TRBJ1-6,CASSTGGANSPLHF,TGTGCCAGTAGTACCGGGGGGGCTAATTCACCCCTCCACTTT
NA,TRBV9,15,NA,TRBJ2-7,CASSVESLGDYEQYF,TGTGCCAGCAGCGTAGAAAGTCTCGGGGATTACGAGCAGTACTTC
NA,TRBV7-9,12,NA,TRBJ2-3,CASSLLTDTQYF,TGTGCCAGCAGCTTACTCACAGATACGCAGTATTTT
NA,TRBV27,12,NA,TRBJ2-7,CASSLGGGEQYF,TGTGCCAGCAGTTTGGGGGGCGGCGAGCAGTACTTC
NA,TRBV5-1,13,NA,TRBJ2-7,CASSPGIGYEQYF,TGCGCCAGCAGCCCCGGGATCGGCTACGAGCAGTACTTC
NA,TRBV28,15,TRBD1,TRBJ1-5,CASRDSGFSNQPQHF,TGTGCCAGCCGGGACAGTGGGTTTAGCAATCAGCCCCAGCATTTT
NA,TRBV15,13,NA,TRBJ1-5,CATNPDMNQPQHF,TGTGCCACCAACCCGGATATGAATCAGCCCCAGCATTTT
many,TRBV7-9,14,NA,TRBJ2-7,CASSPPDGGREQYF,TGTGCCAGCAGCCCCCCGGATGGGGGCCGCGAGCAGTACTTC
NA,TRBV15,14,NA,TRBJ2-7,CATGAEQSSYEQYF,TGTGCCACCGGAGCTGAACAGAGCTCCTACGAGCAGTACTTC
NA,TRBV7-6,14,NA,TRBJ2-7,CASSSEVPSYEQYF,TGTGCCAGCAGCTCAGAAGTCCCTTCCTACGAGCAGTACTTC
once,TRBV7-9,18,TRBD2,TRBJ2-1,CASSLDSSGGWTYNEQFF,TGTGCCAGCAGCTTAGATAGTAGCGGGGGGTGGACCTACAATGAGCAGTTCTTC
once,TRBV11-2,16,TRBD2,TRBJ2-5,CASSPMGLAGKETQYF,TGTGCCAGCAGCCCAATGGGACTAGCGGGGAAAGAGACCCAGTACTTC
few,TRBV12-5,14,NA,TRBJ2-1,CASGSTPLGHEQFF,TGTGCTAGTGGTTCCACCCCGTTGGGTCATGAGCAGTTCTTC